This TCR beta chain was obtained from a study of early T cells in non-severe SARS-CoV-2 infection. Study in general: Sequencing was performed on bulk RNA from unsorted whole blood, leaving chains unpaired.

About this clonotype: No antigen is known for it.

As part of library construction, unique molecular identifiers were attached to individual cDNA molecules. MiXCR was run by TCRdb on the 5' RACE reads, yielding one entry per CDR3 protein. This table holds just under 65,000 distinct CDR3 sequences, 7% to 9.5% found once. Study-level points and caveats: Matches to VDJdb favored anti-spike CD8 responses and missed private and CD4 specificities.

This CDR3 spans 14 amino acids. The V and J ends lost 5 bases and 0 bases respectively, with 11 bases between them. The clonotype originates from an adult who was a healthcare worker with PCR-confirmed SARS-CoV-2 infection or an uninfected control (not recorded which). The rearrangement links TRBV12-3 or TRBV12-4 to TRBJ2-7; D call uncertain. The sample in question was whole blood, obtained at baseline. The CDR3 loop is CASSPRRSSYEQYF. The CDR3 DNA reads TGTGCCAGCAGTCCTCGCAGGAGCTCCTACGAGCAGTACTTC.